A single sample is the source of the 23 T cell receptor beta chains below, sequenced in a study of cytomegalovirus exposure and HLA in healthy donors (dated by TCRdb to 2016 to 2017). The library came from the immunoSEQ multiplex PCR assay. A mixture of 60 forward primers for TCR Vbeta segments and 13 reverse primers for TCR Jbeta segments was used in the multiplex PCR. TCRdb carries this immuneACCESS record with in-frame sequences only. Its versions omit some clonotypes, under half of them owing to an unresolved V gene in the studies checked, with the rest unexplained. For this sample the table gives tens of thousands of clones, of which 82% were detected only once. The ten most abundant clones make up under 4% of the sample. Sequenced sample: PBMCs. The receptor source for this set is a man in his fifties or sixties in good health and CMV-seronegative.

This clone was recorded a few times. CDR3 region: CASSLGGQSEKLFF. The DNA for the CDR3 is TGTGCCAGCAGCTTAGGGGGTCAGAGTGAAAAACTGTTTTTT. The rearrangement joins TRBV5-4 to TRBJ1-4, with D tentatively TRBD1 (6 bases). This CDR3 region has 14 residues. V was clipped by 2 bases and J by 7 bases, with 12 bases between them. Germline V CDR1 and CDR2: SGHNT, YYREEE (reference sequence).

The chain carries TRBV27 and TRBJ2-1, with 13 bases identical to TRBD2. The CDR3 spans 17 residues. CDR1 and CDR2 (germline): MNHEY, SMNVEV (reference sequence). The V and J ends lost 2 bases and 5 bases, in that order; junction bases with no gene match: 6. The DNA for the CDR3 is TGTGCCAGCAGTTTACCACCCGGACTAGCGGGAGACAATGAGCAGTTCTTC. Translating gives CASSLPPGLAGDNEQFF.

The V and J genes are TRBV6-5 and TRBJ2-1; D may be TRBD2 (6 bases). V was trimmed by 2 bases and J by 3 bases, leaving 8 bases between them. CDR1 is MNHEY, CDR2 SVGAGI, per germline. CDR3 length: 14 residues. The CDR3 DNA sequence: TGTGCCAGCAGTTACGGGCGGGGCTACAATGAGCAGTTCTTC. This gives the protein CASSYGRGYNEQFF.

V gene TRBV11-2 combines with J gene TRBJ2-7; 8 bases are shared with TRBD2. CDR1 and CDR2 from the germline V gene are SGHAT and FQNNGV. V lost 6 bases, J lost 8 bases, and 6 bases stayed unmatched. This CDR3 has 12 amino acids. CDR3 amino acids: CASSYQREQQYF. CDR3 DNA: TGTGCCAGCAGTTACCAGCGGGAGCAGCAGTACTTC.

The CDR3 here is CASSMTSGASGDTQYF. In DNA form, the CDR3 reads TGCGCCAGCAGCATGACTAGCGGCGCCTCTGGAGATACGCAGTATTTT. The chain links TRBV5-1 to TRBJ2-3; TRBD2 aligns across 9 bases. V lost 4 bases and J lost 5; bases outside the gene matches: 11. Germline CDR1 SGHRS, CDR2 YFSETQ. The CDR3 has 16 residues.

The V call is TRBV5-1, the J call TRBJ2-7; D is possibly TRBD2 (6 bases). The CDR3 has 15 amino acids. Per the germline V gene, CDR1 is SGHRS and CDR2 is YFSETQ. Trimming removed 1 base from V and 4 bases from J, with 15 bases in between. CDR3 DNA: TGCGCCAGCAGCTTGTCGGGAGCAATCGGGTACGAGCAGTACTTC. Protein product: CASSLSGAIGYEQYF.

The CDR3: CAWSSYGTTDTQYF. The DNA of the CDR3 is TGTGCCTGGAGTTCCTACGGGACTACAGATACGCAGTATTTT. The J gene is TRBJ2-3, the V gene TRBV30; D might be TRBD2 (6 bases). The CDR3 has 14 amino acids. Germline V gene lookup returns CDR1 GTSNPN and CDR2 SVGIG (reference sequence). The V end was cut by 2 bases, the J end by 3 bases, with 12 bases between.

This clone has a single count. The chain carries TRBV10-2 and TRBJ2-5, with D perhaps matching TRBD2 (5 bases). Germline V gene sequence: CDR1 WSHSY, CDR2 SAAADI. Deletions cut 3 bases from V and 4 bases from J, with 9 bases between. The CDR3 spans 13 residues. The DNA of the CDR3 is TGCGCCAGCAGTGATACTAGAGCAGAGACCCAGTACTTC. Its translation is CASSDTRAETQYF.

This chain uses TRBV9 with TRBJ2-2; the D is unclear. This CDR3 contains 14 residues. CDR1 and CDR2 from the germline V gene are SGDLS and YYNGEE. Trimming cost V 4 bases and J 2 bases, with 9 bases left between them. For the CDR3, the DNA is TGTGCCAGCAGCCCGAGCGCAAACACCGGGGAGCTGTTTTTT. Translation gives CASSPSANTGELFF.

The V and J genes are TRBV4-1 and TRBJ1-2, with a possible D match to TRBD1 (6 bases). Germline V gives CDR1 MGHRA, CDR2 YSYEKL. V lost 1 base, J lost 3 bases, and 12 bases lay in between. This CDR3 has 15 amino acids. CDR3 nucleotide sequence: TGCGCCAGCAGCCAAGCCAGGGGCACGGACTATGGCTACACCTTC. Translation gives CASSQARGTDYGYTF.

V is TRBV9 and J is TRBJ2-2; possible D gene TRBD2, 5 bases. V was trimmed by 4 bases and J by 2 bases, leaving 15 bases between them. The CDR3 spans 16 residues. The germline V gene encodes CDR1 SGDLS and CDR2 YYNGEE. The CDR3 spells CASSYGGSRNTGELFF. As DNA, the CDR3 is TGTGCCAGCAGCTACGGAGGTAGTAGAAACACCGGGGAGCTGTTTTTT.

The genes are TRBV6-5 and TRBJ2-7; the D gene is possibly TRBD1 (5 bases). The CDR3 runs to 14 residues. V shed 6 bases and J shed 3 bases, with 15 bases lying between them. CDR1 MNHEY and CDR2 SVGAGI come from the germline V gene. CDR3 coding DNA: TGTGCCAGCAGCCTACAGGTGGGGTACTACGAGCAGTACTTC. Translating gives CASSLQVGYYEQYF.

DNA for the CDR3: TGTGCCAGTAGTACCGTGAGGACAGATTATTATGGCTACACCTTC. Protein: CASSTVRTDYYGYTF. This chain uses TRBV19 with TRBJ1-2; tentatively, D is TRBD1 (6 bases). Germline V gives CDR1 LNHDA, CDR2 SQIVND (reference sequence). V was shortened by 4 bases and J by 5 bases, with 17 bases between the two germline ends. The CDR3 extends over 15 amino acids.

The J gene is TRBJ1-2, the V gene TRBV5-1; TRBD1 might be the D (5 bases). Germline CDR1 reads SGHRS; CDR2 reads YFSETQ. Trimming removed 0 bases at V and 0 bases at J, with 18 bases between. This CDR3 spans 18 amino acids. CDR3 protein: CASSLDTSGHRTNYGYTF. The CDR3 region has the DNA TGCGCCAGCAGCTTGGACACGTCCGGACACAGAACTAACTATGGCTACACCTTC.

The chain couples TRBV28 to TRBJ1-2, with 8 bases fitting TRBD1. Per germline, CDR1 MDHEN and CDR2 SYDVKM. With 2 bases clipped from V and 3 bases from J, the junction kept 5 bases outside the gene matches. This CDR3 comprises 15 residues. The CDR3 coding sequence is TGTGCCAGCAGTTTAATAGGACAGGGAGACTATGGCTACACCTTC. It codes for CASSLIGQGDYGYTF.

The chain employs TRBV29-1 and TRBJ2-4; 8 bases match TRBD1. Trimming cost V 0 bases and J 0 bases; bases outside gene matches: 10. CDR3 length: 18 residues. Germline loops: CDR1 SQVTM, CDR2 ANQGSEA. CDR3 bases: TGCAGCGTTGAAGAGAGCTCCGGGACAGGTCTAGCCAAAAACATTCAGTACTTC. This sequence encodes CSVEESSGTGLAKNIQYF.

The chain employs TRBV18 and TRBJ2-5, with 11 bases that match TRBD2. V lost 5 bases, J lost 5 bases, and 7 bases stayed unmatched. Per germline, CDR1 KGHSH and CDR2 LQKENI. CDR3 size: 15 residues. CDR3 sequence reads: CASSELAGVDETQYF. Written as DNA, the CDR3 is TGTGCCAGCTCAGAACTAGCGGGAGTAGACGAGACCCAGTACTTC.

A single count supports this clone. The chain is built from TRBV7-2 and TRBJ2-3; perhaps TRBD2 as D (5 bases). Germline values: CDR1 SGHTA, CDR2 FQGNSA. V lost 5 bases and J lost 0, with 12 bases in between. The CDR3 has 15 residues. The CDR3 DNA sequence: TGTGCCAGCAGCCGAAGGAGCGGAAGCACAGATACGCAGTATTTT. It is translated as CASSRRSGSTDTQYF.

This rearrangement joins TRBV9 to TRBJ2-3; D perhaps matches TRBD2 (5 bases). This CDR3 has 16 amino acids. Trimming cost V 0 bases and J 2 bases, with 13 bases left between them. Germline lookup yields CDR1 SGDLS and CDR2 YYNGEE. The CDR3 sequence is CASSVEPAGYTDTQYF. The CDR3 DNA is TGTGCCAGCAGCGTAGAACCGGCGGGTTACACAGATACGCAGTATTTT.

The J gene is TRBJ2-1, the V gene TRBV7-2; TRBD2 matches 9 bases. The trim removed 5 bases at V and 1 base at J, leaving 3 bases unmatched. The CDR3 runs 15 residues. Germline CDR1 is SGHTA and CDR2 is FQGNSA. The CDR3 here is CASSLLAGSYNEQFF. CDR3 coding DNA: TGTGCCAGCAGCCTGCTAGCGGGGTCCTACAATGAGCAGTTCTTC.

The genes are TRBV11-3 and TRBJ2-7; 10 bases are a match to TRBD1. The CDR3 totals 17 residues. Germline lookup yields CDR1 SGHNT and CDR2 YENEEA. V was pared by 1 base and J by 3 bases, with 9 bases of the junction left unmatched. In DNA form, the CDR3 reads TGTGCCAGCAGCTTAGGGCCCAGTCGGACAGGGGGCTACGAGCAGTACTTC. Amino acids: CASSLGPSRTGGYEQYF.

This clone was picked up a small number of times. V is TRBV19 and J is TRBJ2-7; 9 bases map to TRBD2. V trimming: 1 base; J trimming: 0 bases; junction bases outside the gene matches: 1. CDR1 and CDR2 (germline): LNHDA, SQIVND (reference sequence). The CDR3 extends over 15 amino acids. Here the CDR3 DNA reads TGTGCCAGTAGTATAGTAGCGGGAGACTCCTACGAGCAGTACTTC. Translation gives CASSIVAGDSYEQYF.

The rearrangement joins TRBV29-1 to TRBJ2-1, with 9 bases fitting TRBD2. Germline CDR1 reads SQVTM; CDR2 reads ANQGSEA. The CDR3 runs to 16 residues. V shed 6 bases and J 4 bases; nucleotides not matched to a gene: 13. CDR3 nucleotides: TGCAGCGTCCGACTTAGCGGGAGAGGGAGTTACAATGAGCAGTTCTTC. This codes for CSVRLSGRGSYNEQFF.